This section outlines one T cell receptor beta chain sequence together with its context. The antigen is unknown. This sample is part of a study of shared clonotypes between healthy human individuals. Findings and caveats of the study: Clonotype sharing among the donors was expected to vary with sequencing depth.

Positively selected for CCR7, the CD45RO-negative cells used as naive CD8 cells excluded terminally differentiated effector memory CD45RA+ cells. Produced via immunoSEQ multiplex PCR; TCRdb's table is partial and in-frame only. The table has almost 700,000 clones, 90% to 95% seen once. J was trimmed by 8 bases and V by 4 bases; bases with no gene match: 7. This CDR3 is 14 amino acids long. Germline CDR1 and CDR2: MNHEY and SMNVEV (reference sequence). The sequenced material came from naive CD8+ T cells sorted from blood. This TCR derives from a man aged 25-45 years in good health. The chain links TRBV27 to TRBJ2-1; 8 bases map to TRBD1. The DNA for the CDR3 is TGTGCCAGCAGTTCTCTACCACAGGGGGATGAGCAGTTCTTC. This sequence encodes CASSSLPQGDEQFF.